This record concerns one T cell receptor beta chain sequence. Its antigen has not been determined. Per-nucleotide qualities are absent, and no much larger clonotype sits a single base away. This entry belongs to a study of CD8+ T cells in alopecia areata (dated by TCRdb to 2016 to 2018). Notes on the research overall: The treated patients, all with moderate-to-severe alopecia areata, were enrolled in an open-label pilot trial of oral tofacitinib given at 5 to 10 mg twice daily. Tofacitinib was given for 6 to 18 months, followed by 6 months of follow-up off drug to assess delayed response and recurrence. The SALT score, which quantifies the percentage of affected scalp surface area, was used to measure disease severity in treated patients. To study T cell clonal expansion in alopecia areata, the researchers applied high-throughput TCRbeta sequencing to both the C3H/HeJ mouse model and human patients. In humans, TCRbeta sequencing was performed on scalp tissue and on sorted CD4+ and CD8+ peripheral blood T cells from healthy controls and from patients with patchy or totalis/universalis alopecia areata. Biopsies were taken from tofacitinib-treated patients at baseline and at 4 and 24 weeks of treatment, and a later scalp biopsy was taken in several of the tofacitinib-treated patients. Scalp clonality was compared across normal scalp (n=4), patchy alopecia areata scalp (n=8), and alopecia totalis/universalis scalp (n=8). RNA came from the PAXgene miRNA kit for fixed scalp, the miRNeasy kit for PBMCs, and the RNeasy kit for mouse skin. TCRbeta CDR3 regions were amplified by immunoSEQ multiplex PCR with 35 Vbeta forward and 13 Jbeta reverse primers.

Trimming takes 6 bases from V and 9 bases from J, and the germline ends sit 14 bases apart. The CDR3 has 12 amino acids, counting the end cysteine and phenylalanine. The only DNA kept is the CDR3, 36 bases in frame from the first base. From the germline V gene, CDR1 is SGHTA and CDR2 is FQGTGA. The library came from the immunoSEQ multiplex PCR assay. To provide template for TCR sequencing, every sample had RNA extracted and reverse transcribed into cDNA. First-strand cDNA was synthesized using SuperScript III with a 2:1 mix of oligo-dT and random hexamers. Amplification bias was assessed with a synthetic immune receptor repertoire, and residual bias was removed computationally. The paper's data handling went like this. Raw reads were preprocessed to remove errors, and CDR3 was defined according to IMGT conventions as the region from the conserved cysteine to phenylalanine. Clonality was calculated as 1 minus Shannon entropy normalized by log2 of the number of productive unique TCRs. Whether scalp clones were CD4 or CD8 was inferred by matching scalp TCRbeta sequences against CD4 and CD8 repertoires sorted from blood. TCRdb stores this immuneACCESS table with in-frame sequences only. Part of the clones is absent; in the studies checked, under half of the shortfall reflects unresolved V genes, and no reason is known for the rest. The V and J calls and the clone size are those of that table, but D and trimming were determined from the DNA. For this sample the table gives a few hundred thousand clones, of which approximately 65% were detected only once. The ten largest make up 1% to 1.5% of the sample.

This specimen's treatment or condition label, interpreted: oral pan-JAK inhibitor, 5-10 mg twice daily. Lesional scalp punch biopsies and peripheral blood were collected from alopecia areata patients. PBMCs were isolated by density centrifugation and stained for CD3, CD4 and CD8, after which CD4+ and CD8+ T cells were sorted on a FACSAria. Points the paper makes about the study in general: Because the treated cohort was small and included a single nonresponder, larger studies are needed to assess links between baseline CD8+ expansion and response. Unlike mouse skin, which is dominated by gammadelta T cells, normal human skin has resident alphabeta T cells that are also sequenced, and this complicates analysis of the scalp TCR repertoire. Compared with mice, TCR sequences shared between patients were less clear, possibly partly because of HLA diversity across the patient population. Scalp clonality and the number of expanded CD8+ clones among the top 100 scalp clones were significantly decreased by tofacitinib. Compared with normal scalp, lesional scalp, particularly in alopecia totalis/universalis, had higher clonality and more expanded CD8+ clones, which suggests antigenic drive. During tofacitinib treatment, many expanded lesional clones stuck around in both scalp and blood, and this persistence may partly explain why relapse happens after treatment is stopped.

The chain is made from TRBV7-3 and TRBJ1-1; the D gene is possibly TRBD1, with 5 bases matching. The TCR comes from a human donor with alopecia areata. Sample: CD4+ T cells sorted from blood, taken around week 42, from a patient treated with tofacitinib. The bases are TGTGCCAGCAGTCATGCTACGGGGCAAGCTTTCTTT. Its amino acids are CASSHATGQAFF. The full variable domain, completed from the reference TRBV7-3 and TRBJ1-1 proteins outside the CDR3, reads GAGVSQTPSNKVTEKGKYVELRCDPISGHTALYWYRQSLGQGPEFLIYFQGTGAADDSGLPNDRFFAVRPEGSVSTLKIQRTERGDSAVYLCASSHATGQAFFGQGTRLTVV.